This T cell receptor beta chain comes out of a study of blood T cell repertoires in COVID-19 (dated by TCRdb to 2018 to 2021). Regarding the study in general: Collaborator samples came from the United States, Italy and Spain and covered acute and convalescent phases of COVID-19. The prospective study material was composed of cDNA or gDNA derived from T cells, B-cell-depleted T cells, or PBMCs. Deeply sampled blood TCRbeta repertoires from subjects exposed to, actively infected with, or recovered from COVID-19 were included in the dataset. The repertoires were made available in a free public database intended to serve as a resource for research on the immune response to SARS-CoV-2. The samples were drawn from the first 160 participants of the ongoing ImmuneRACE study and from 950 to 1,500 subjects provided by 6 global collaborators. Nearly every sample came with metadata listing a de-identified subject ID, COVID-19 status, age in years and sex. Where available, HLA class I and class II types were obtained from metadata supplied by the sample provider rather than from assay-based typing. The research as a whole found: The amount of clinical and demographic metadata varied by source and participant and was provided uncurated.

One collaborating source in Seattle enrolled patients during active infection and followed them longitudinally through the course of disease. Each collaborating institution followed its own protocols to collect whole blood in K2EDTA tubes. For TCRbeta analysis, collaborators shipped samples in one of three forms: frozen whole blood, isolated PBMCs, or DNA extracted from either of those sample types. Of note for this clone: The antigen it binds to is not known. No base quality values were provided; no much bigger clone lies one nucleotide off.

Trimming at the junction amounts to 3 bases on V and 4 bases on J, and the germline ends lie 5 bases apart. Looking up the germline V gene yields CDR1 SGHDT and CDR2 YYEEEE. The CDR3 sequence holds 11 residues, the cysteine and phenylalanine included. Only the CDR3 DNA is retained, 33 bases long and in frame from the first base. The immunoSEQ Assay, a bias-controlled multiplex PCR, was used to amplify TCRbeta CDR3 regions from genomic DNA. On the authors' methods: Nucleated cell counts per sample were estimated from amplification of reference gene primers within the assay. Sequence reads were collapsed and filtered to measure the absolute abundance of every unique TCRbeta CDR3 rearrangement. For each sample, productive Simpson clonality was calculated as the square root of Simpson's diversity index across productive rearrangements. TCRdb obtained this table from immuneACCESS and retained in-frame rearrangements with V and J assigned. These tables miss some clones; where compared with another copy, unresolved V genes account for less than half of the shortfall, and the remainder is unexplained. V and J calls and clone size are those listed in that table; D and trimming were worked out from the DNA. Within this sample are 170,000 or so clones, with 75% to 90% of them counted one time only. The top ten hold over 6.5% of the sample.

This receptor was taken from a woman between 40 and 55 years old with COVID-19, enrolled during active disease. The sample comprised peripheral blood. The chain couples TRBV5-6 to TRBJ2-7; no D gene call is confident. The nucleotide sequence is TGTGCCAGCAGCTCGAGATACGAGCAGTACTTC. Translation gives CASSSRYEQYF.